The 18 T cell receptor beta chains reported below all come from one sample, sequenced in a study of T cell responses to AZD1222 COVID-19 vaccine. The table came from immunoSEQ multiplex PCR; TCRdb's copy has only in-frame clones and leaves some out. The data show around 120,000 clones, with roughly 92% seen just once and 0.9% to 1.4% held by the top ten. The sample here was peripheral blood, taken 28 days after the second AZD1222 dose. These receptors originate from an adult who received the AZD1222 COVID-19 vaccine.

This rearrangement joins TRBV7-2 to TRBJ2-3; TRBD2 agrees at 7 bases. Germline V gene lookup returns CDR1 SGHTA and CDR2 FQGNSA. V lost 3 bases to trimming and J lost 5 bases; unmatched junction nucleotides: 8. The CDR3 is 15 amino acids. Here the CDR3 DNA reads TGTGCCAGCAGCTTCTCCAGCGGGAAGGTAGATACGCAGTATTTT. This encodes CASSFSSGKVDTQYF. The variable domain in full, completed from reference TRBV7-2 and TRBJ2-3, reads GAGVSQSPSNKVTEKGKDVELRCDPISGHTALYWYRQSLGQGLEFLIYFQGNSAPDKSGLPSDRFSAERTGGSVSTLTIQRTQQEDSAVYLCASSFSSGKVDTQYFGPGTRLTVL.

The rearrangement links TRBV20-1 to TRBJ1-2; 8 nucleotides line up with TRBD1. Germline CDR1 and CDR2: DFQATT and SNEGSKA (reference sequence). The J segment lost 6 bases and the V segment lost 3 bases, leaving 0 bases of the junction unmatched. This CDR3 is 11 amino acids long. The DNA of the CDR3 is TGCAGTGCTAGGGGACAGGATGGCTACACCTTC. Its translation: CSARGQDGYTF.

The chain carries TRBV27 and TRBJ2-7; the D call may be TRBD1 or TRBD2 (5 bases each). Germline V lookup: CDR1 MNHEY, CDR2 SMNVEV (reference sequence). The CDR3 sequence is 13 residues long. Deletions cut 7 bases from V and 2 bases from J, with 12 bases between. The CDR3 DNA follows: TGTGCCAGCATGGGACGGGTTCCCTACGAGCAGTACTTC. This codes for CASMGRVPYEQYF.

The V gene is TRBV6-2 or TRBV6-3, the J gene TRBJ1-6, with 7 bases aligning to TRBD1. Germline V lookup: CDR1 MNHEY, CDR2 SVGEGT. V shed 6 bases and J 4 bases; nucleotides not matched to a gene: 3. This CDR3 contains 14 residues. CDR3 in amino acids: CASSPGQYNSPLHF. The CDR3, as DNA: TGTGCCAGCAGCCCGGGACAGTATAATTCACCCCTCCACTTT.

The rearrangement joins TRBV3-1 (or the pseudogene TRBV3-2) to TRBJ1-4, with TRBD1 as a possible D gene (5 bases). The germline V gene encodes CDR1 LGHDT and CDR2 YNNKEL (reference sequence). The ends were cut back, 8 bases at V and 0 bases at J, with 13 bases in the middle. The CDR3 loop spans 15 amino acids. CDR3 bases: TGTGCCAGCGGGGGGGTTTGGGCAACTAATGAAAAACTGTTTTTT. Protein: CASGGVWATNEKLFF.

The V and J genes are TRBV9 and TRBJ2-1; 8 nucleotides match TRBD2. The V and J ends lost 0 bases and 6 bases, in that order; junction bases with no gene match: 11. This CDR3 has 17 amino acids. Germline assignment: CDR1 SGDLS and CDR2 YYNGEE. Here the CDR3 DNA reads TGTGCCAGCAGCGTAGATCCCCCAGCGGGAGTCCGCAATGAGCAGTTCTTC. Its translation: CASSVDPPAGVRNEQFF.

The gene calls are TRBV19 and TRBJ1-2; no clear D gene. CDR1 and CDR2 from the germline V gene are LNHDA and SQIVND (reference sequence). The CDR3 runs 14 residues. Trimming pared 3 bases from V and 6 bases from J, leaving 14 bases between. The CDR3 region has the DNA TGTGCCAGTAGTATCCCGGCGGAGGCCGATGGCTACACCTTC. Translation gives CASSIPAEADGYTF.

CDR3 DNA: TGTGCCTGGAGTGTACCGTGGGGGGTCAATCAGCCCCAGCATTTT. Its translation: CAWSVPWGVNQPQHF. This chain uses TRBV30 with TRBJ1-5, with D maybe TRBD1 (5 bases). CDR3 size: 15 residues. Trimming shortened V by 0 bases and J by 3 bases, and 12 bases separated the two germline ends. CDR1 and CDR2 from the germline V gene are GTSNPN and SVGIG (reference sequence).

V is TRBV30 and J is TRBJ1-5; 7 bases line up with TRBD1. The CDR3 totals 14 residues. The trim removed 3 bases at V and 4 bases at J, leaving 6 bases unmatched. The germline CDR1 and CDR2 sequences are GTSNPN and SVGIG (reference sequence). CDR3 region: CAWSRGGGNQPQHF. In nucleotides, the CDR3 is TGTGCCTGGAGCAGAGGGGGCGGAAATCAGCCCCAGCATTTT.

The chain joins TRBV24-1 to TRBJ2-5, with 7 bases matching TRBD1. The CDR3 extends over 15 amino acids. The germline gives CDR1 KGHDR, CDR2 SFDVKD. Germline trimming cut 3 bases from V and 2 bases from J; bases unmatched to any gene: 5. CDR3 in DNA: TGTGCCACCAGTGATCGCCGGGACAGACAAGAGACCCAGTACTTC. Translating it yields CATSDRRDRQETQYF.

The rearrangement joins TRBV4-2 to TRBJ1-3, with D unresolved. This CDR3 spans 16 amino acids. Trimming removed 0 bases from V and 5 bases from J, with 14 bases in between. Looked up from germline, CDR1 is LGHNA and CDR2 is YNFKEQ. The CDR3 here is CASSQDLTGERNTIYF. As DNA, the CDR3 is TGTGCCAGCAGCCAAGATTTGACCGGAGAGCGAAACACCATATATTTT.

This sequence joins TRBV6-6 and TRBJ1-1, with a possible D match to TRBD1 (5 bases). The CDR3 is 15 amino acids. V was shortened by 1 base and J by 1 base, with 10 bases between the two germline ends. The germline gives CDR1 MNHNY, CDR2 SVGAGI (reference sequence). The CDR3 DNA is TGTGCCAGCAGTTACTTTGGGGCGCAGAACACTGAAGCTTTCTTT. Its translation is CASSYFGAQNTEAFF.

The chain links TRBV7-3 to TRBJ2-7; a possible D gene is TRBD1 (6 bases). The V end was cut by 3 bases, the J end by 3 bases, with 9 bases between. This CDR3 region has 13 residues. Germline CDR1 and CDR2: SGHTA and FQGTGA. The chain's CDR3 is CASSLAGDYEQYF. The CDR3 DNA follows: TGTGCCAGCAGCTTGGCAGGGGACTACGAGCAGTACTTC.

The chain uses TRBV3-1 (or the pseudogene TRBV3-2) and TRBJ2-2; D perhaps matches TRBD1 (5 bases). CDR1 is LGHDT, CDR2 YNNKEL, per germline (reference sequence). This CDR3 has 19 amino acids. V was shortened by 3 bases and J by 3 bases, with 23 bases between the two germline ends. The CDR3 DNA follows: TGTGCCAGCAGCCATCGAACAAGTCACAGGACATGGTACACCGGGGAGCTGTTTTTT. It translates to CASSHRTSHRTWYTGELFF.

Only one count was recorded for this clone. The CDR3 DNA follows: TGTGCCAGCAGTTACTCCCCAGGGCCGACTAATGAAAAACTGTTTTTT. It specifies CASSYSPGPTNEKLFF. The rearrangement joins TRBV6-5 to TRBJ1-4, with D perhaps TRBD1 (5 bases). Germline V gives CDR1 MNHEY, CDR2 SVGAGI. The CDR3 spans 16 residues. Trimming removed 0 bases at V and 2 bases at J, with 10 bases between.

The chain employs TRBV20-1 and TRBJ1-6; the D gene is possibly TRBD1 (5 bases). The CDR3 runs to 14 residues. Germline loops: CDR1 DFQATT, CDR2 SNEGSKA (reference sequence). Trimming took 3 bases from V and 3 from J, leaving 9 bases between them. CDR3 sequence (DNA): TGCAGTGCTAGTCTCGGGGGCTATAATTCACCCCTCCACTTT. Translated: CSASLGGYNSPLHF.

The V and J genes are TRBV9 and TRBJ2-3, with D possibly being TRBD1 (6 bases). V lost 0 bases to trimming and J lost 5 bases, with 13 bases between them. The CDR3 runs 15 residues. Germline loops: CDR1 SGDLS, CDR2 YYNGEE. CDR3 in DNA: TGTGCCAGCAGCGTAGTGCCAGGGGCTCGAGATACGCAGTATTTT. Protein sequence: CASSVVPGARDTQYF.

This chain joins TRBV5-1 and TRBJ2-5; 8 bases are a match to TRBD2. Trimming cost V 4 bases and J 4 bases; bases outside gene matches: 9. The germline gives CDR1 SGHRS, CDR2 YFSETQ. This CDR3 is 15 amino acids long. This chain's CDR3 is CASSPRGGAGETQYF. In DNA form, the CDR3 reads TGCGCCAGCAGCCCCCGGGGGGGGGCGGGAGAGACCCAGTACTTC.